This T cell receptor (beta chain) is from a study of blood T cell repertoires in COVID-19. This clone was observed a few times. The authors' processing: Nucleated cell number was recorded as an estimate derived from reference gene primer amplification. Data came from immunoSEQ multiplex PCR; TCRdb stores just in-frame clones and leaves some out. V, J and clone size are taken as reported in that table, and D and trimming were inferred from the DNA itself. The sample carries some 170,000 clones, 87% recorded once. The sequence came from a woman between 50 and 59 years old with acute or convalescent COVID-19. The source material was peripheral blood.

CDR3 loop: CASSKDGGRTNEQFF. Here the CDR3 DNA reads TGTGCCAGTAGTAAGGATGGAGGGAGGACTAATGAGCAGTTCTTC. The rearrangement joins TRBV19 to TRBJ2-1; TRBD2 might be the D (6 bases). CDR1 is LNHDA, CDR2 SQIVND, per germline (reference sequence). V gave up 4 bases and J gave up 7 bases, with 17 bases separating them. This CDR3 contains 15 residues.